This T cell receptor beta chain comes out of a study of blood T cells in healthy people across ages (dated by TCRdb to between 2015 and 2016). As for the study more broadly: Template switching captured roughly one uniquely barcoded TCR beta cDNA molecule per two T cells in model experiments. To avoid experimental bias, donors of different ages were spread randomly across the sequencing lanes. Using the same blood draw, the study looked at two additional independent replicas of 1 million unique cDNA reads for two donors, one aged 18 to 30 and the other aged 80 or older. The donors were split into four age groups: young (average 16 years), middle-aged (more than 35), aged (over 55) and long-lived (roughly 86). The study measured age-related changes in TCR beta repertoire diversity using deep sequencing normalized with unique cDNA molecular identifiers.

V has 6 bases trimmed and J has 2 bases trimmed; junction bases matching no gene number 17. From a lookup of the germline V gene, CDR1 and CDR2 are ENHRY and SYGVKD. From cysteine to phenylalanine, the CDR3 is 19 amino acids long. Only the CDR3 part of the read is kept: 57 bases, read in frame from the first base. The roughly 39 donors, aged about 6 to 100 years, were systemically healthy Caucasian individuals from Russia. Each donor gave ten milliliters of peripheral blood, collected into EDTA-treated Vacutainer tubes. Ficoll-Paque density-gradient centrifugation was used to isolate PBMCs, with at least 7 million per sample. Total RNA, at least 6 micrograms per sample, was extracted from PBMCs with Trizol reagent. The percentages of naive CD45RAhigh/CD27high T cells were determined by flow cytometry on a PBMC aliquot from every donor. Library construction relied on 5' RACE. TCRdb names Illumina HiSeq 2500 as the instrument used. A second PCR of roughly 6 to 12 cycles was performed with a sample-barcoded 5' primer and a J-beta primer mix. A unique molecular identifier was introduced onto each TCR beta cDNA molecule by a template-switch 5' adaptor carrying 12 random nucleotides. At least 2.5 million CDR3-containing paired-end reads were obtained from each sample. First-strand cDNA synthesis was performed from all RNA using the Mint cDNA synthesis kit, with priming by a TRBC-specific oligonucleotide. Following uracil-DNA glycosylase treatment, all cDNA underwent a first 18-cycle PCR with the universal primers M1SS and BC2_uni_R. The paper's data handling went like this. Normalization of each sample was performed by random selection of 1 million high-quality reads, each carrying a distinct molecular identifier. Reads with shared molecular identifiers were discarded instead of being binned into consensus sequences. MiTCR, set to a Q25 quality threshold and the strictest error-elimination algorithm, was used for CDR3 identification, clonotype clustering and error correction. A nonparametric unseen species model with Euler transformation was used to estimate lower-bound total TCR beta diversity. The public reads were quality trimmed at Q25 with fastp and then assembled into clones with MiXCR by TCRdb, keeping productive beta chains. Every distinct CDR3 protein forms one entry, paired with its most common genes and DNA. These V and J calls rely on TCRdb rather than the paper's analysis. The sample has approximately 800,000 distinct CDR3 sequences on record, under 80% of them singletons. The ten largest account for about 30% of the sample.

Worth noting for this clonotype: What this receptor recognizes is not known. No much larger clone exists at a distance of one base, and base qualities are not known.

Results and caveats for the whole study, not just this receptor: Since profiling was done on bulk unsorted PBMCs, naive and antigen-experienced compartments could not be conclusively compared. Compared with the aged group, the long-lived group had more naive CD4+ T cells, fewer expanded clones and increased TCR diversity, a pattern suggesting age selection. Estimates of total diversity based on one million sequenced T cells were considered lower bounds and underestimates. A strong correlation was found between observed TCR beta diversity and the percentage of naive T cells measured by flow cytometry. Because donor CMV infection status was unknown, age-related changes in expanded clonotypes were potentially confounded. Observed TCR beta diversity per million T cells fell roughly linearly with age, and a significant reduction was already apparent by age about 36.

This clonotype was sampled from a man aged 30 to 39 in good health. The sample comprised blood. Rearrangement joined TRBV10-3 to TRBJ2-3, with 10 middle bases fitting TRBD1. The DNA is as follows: TGTGCCATCAGACCGGGACAGGGGTTCGACAGACGGAACACAGATACGCAGTATTTT. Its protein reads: CAIRPGQGFDRRNTDTQYF.